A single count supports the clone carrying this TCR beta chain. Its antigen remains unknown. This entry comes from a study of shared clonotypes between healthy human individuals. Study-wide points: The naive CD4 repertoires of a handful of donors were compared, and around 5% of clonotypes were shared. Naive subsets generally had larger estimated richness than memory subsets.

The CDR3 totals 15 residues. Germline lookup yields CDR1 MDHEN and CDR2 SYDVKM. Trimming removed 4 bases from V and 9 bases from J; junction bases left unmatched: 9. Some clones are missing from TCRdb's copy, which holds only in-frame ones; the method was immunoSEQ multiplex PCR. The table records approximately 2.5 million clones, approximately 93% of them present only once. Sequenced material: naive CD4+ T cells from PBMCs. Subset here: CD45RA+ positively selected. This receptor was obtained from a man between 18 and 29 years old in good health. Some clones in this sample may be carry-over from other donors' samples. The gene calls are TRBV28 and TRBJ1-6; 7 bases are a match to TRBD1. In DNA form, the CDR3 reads TGTGCCAGCAGTTATCGGTGGAGGGGGCCTTCACCCCTCCACTTT. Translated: CASSYRWRGPSPLHF.